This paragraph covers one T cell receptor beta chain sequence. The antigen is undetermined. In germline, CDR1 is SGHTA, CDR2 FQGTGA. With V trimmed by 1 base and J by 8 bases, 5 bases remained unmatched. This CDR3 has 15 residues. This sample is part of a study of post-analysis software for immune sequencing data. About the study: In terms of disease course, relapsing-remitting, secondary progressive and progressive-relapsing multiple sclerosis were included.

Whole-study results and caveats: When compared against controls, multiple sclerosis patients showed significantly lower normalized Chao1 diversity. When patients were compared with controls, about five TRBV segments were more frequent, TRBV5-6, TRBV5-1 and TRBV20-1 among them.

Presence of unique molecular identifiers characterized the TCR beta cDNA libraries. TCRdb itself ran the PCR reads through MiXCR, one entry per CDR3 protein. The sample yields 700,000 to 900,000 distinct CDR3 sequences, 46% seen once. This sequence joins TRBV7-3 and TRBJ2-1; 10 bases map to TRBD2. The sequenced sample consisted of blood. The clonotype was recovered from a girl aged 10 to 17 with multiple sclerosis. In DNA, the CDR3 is TGTGCCAGCAGCTTAAAAGCGGGAGGGTGGGATGAGCAGTTCTTC. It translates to CASSLKAGGWDEQFF.